This T cell receptor (beta chain) is drawn from a study of T-cell reconstitution after alpha-beta-depleted transplantation in children. For TCRbeta, the library was prepared with unique molecular identifiers. Each CDR3 protein is one row after TCRdb ran MiXCR on the PCR reads. There are 450,000 to 500,000 distinct CDR3 sequences in the sample; about an eighth occur only once, and about 6% lies in the top ten. This clonotype has just a few counts. This sequence originates from a human donor who donated a stem cell graft to a child with combined immunodeficiency. Sequences were derived from PBMCs from the stem cell graft donor, sampled from the stem cell graft.

The chain's CDR3 is CASSLVGRGSTEAFF. Written as DNA, the CDR3 is TGTGCCAGCAGCTTAGTTGGGCGCGGGAGCACTGAAGCTTTCTTT. The chain joins TRBV7-2 to TRBJ1-1; D gene uncertain. The CDR3 covers 15 residues. V was clipped by 1 base and J by 4 bases, with 13 bases between them. The germline CDR1 and CDR2 sequences are SGHTA and FQGNSA.